The subject of this entry is one T cell receptor (beta chain). Its matching antigen is unknown. Per germline, CDR1 SGHTA and CDR2 FQGTGA. The CDR3 sequence is 13 residues long. The V end lost 7 bases, the J end lost 2 bases, and 10 bases lay between the germline ends. This record comes from a study of shared clonotypes between healthy human individuals. The wider study: Three CD4 naive, three CD4 memory, two CD8 naive and one CD8 memory plate were used per donor.

A split of CD4+ cells into CD45RA+ naive and CD45RA-negative memory subsets was performed. The assay was immunoSEQ multiplex PCR, and TCRdb's table has in-frame clones only and misses some. The data hold some 2,500,000 clones, with 92% observed a single time. Study results and caveats: Clonotype sharing across donors was expected to vary with sequencing depth. Relative to memory subsets, naive subsets generally showed larger estimated richness.

Sequenced sample: naive CD4+ T cells from PBMCs. Subset specified: CD45RA+ positively selected. The chain recombines TRBV7-3 with TRBJ2-3; D possibly corresponds to TRBD1 (5 bases). This TCR came from a man younger than 35 in good health. Some clones in this sample may be carry-over from other donors' samples. CDR3: CASNKDNTDTQYF. CDR3 DNA sequence: TGTGCCAGCAACAAGGACAACACAGATACGCAGTATTTT.